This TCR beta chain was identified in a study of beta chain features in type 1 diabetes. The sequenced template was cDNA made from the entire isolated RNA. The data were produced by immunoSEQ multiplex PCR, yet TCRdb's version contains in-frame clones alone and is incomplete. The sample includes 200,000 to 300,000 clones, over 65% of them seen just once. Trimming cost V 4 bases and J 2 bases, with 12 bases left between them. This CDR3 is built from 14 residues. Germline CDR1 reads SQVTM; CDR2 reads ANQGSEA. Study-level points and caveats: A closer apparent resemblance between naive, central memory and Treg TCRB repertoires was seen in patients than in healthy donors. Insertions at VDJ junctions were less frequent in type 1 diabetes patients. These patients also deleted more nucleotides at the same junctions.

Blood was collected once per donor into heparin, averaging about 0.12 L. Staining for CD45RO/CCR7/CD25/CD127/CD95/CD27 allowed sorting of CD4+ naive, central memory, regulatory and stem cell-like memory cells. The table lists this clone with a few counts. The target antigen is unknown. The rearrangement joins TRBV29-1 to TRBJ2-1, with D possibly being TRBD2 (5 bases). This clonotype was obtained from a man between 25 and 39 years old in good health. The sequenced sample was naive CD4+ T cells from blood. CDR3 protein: CSVASGRAYNEQFF. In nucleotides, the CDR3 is TGCAGCGTTGCGAGTGGGAGAGCCTACAATGAGCAGTTCTTC.